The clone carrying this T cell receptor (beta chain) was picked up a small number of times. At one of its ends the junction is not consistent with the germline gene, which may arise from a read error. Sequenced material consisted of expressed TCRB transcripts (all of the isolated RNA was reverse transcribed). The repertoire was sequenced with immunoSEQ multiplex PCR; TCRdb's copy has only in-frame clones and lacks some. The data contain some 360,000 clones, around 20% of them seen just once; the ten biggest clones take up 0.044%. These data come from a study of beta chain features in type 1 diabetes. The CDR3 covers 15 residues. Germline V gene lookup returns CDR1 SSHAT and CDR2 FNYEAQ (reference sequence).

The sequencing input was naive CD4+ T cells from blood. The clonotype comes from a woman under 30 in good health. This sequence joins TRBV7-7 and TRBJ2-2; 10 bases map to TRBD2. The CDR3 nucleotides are TGTGCTAGCAGCTTAGAACTAGCGGGGAACGGGGAGCTGTTTTTT. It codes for CASSLELAGNGELFF.